The next 27 T cell receptor beta chains were all read from a single sample in a study of T cells in Graves' hyperthyroidism and ophthalmopathy. Amplification of TCR beta CDR3 regions used RNA as the template. TCR CDR3 regions were first amplified by RT-PCR with HTBI primers. TCRdb reanalysed the multiplex PCR reads using MiXCR and keeps one entry per CDR3 protein. The sample shows 600,000 to 900,000 distinct CDR3 sequences, about a sixth of them seen only once. The sequenced sample consisted of blood. Source of these receptors: a young man with Graves' hyperthyroidism.

This clonotype has only a few counts. The chain joins TRBV10-3 to TRBJ2-1, with 8 bases fitting TRBD2. Trimming took 1 base from V and 7 from J; bases not matched to a gene: 12. Germline V gene sequence: CDR1 ENHRY, CDR2 SYGVKD. The CDR3 totals 17 residues. CDR3 sequence reads: CAISELEEAGGRNEQFF. The CDR3, as DNA: TGTGCCATCAGTGAGTTGGAGGAGGCGGGAGGTAGGAATGAGCAGTTCTTC.

This clonotype was recorded many times. The junction departs from the called germline gene at one end, perhaps through a read error. The rearrangement joins TRBV28 to TRBJ1-1; maybe TRBD1 (6 bases). Germline loops: CDR1 MDHEN, CDR2 SYDVKM. This CDR3 is 13 amino acids long. The CDR3 reads CVSAGQMNTEAFF. The DNA of the CDR3 is TGTGTCAGCGCGGGACAAATGAACACTGAAGCTTTCTTT.

V and J are TRBV6-6 and TRBJ1-1; no clear D gene. CDR3 length: 14 amino acids. Germline lookup yields CDR1 MNHNY and CDR2 SVGAGI (reference sequence). Trimming pared 0 bases from V and 5 bases from J, leaving 10 bases between. CDR3 sequence: CASSYSRGRTEAFF. The CDR3 nucleotides are TGTGCCAGCAGTTACTCCCGCGGGAGGACTGAAGCTTTCTTT.

V and J are TRBV20-1 and TRBJ2-2; D gene ambiguous. The V gene's germline CDR1 is DFQATT and CDR2 SNEGSKA (reference sequence). The length of the CDR3 is 15 residues. Deletions cut 0 bases from V and 1 base from J, with 9 bases between. Here the CDR3 DNA reads TGCAGTGCTAGAGATGGCAGGAGGAACACCGGGGAGCTGTTTTTT. Translated: CSARDGRRNTGELFF.

The chain recombines TRBV20-1 with TRBJ1-3; no clear D. This CDR3 is 13 amino acids long. With 4 bases removed from V and 2 bases from J, the gap between germline ends came to 9 bases. In germline, CDR1 is DFQATT, CDR2 SNEGSKA (reference sequence). The CDR3 here is CSATHVPGNTIYF. DNA of the CDR3: TGCAGTGCTACCCATGTGCCTGGAAACACCATATATTTT.

This clonotype has a count of ten or more. V and J are TRBV27 and TRBJ1-5; maybe TRBD1 (5 bases). The CDR3 loop spans 15 amino acids. Germline CDR1 MNHEY, CDR2 SMNVEV (reference sequence). V dropped 5 bases and J dropped 2 bases, with 13 bases sitting between them. Here the CDR3 reads CASSPLTAGNQPQHF. As DNA, the CDR3 is TGTGCCAGCAGTCCCCTGACAGCGGGCAATCAGCCCCAGCATTTT.

This clonotype has a handful of counts. This sequence joins TRBV10-1 and TRBJ2-7; 12 bases match TRBD2. Germline V gene sequence: CDR1 WNHNN, CDR2 SYGVQD (reference sequence). The J segment lost 4 bases and the V segment lost 4 bases, leaving 5 bases of the junction unmatched. The CDR3 runs 15 residues. CDR3 loop: CASSGVTSGSYEQYF. The CDR3 bases are TGCGCCAGCAGTGGGGTGACTAGCGGGAGTTACGAGCAGTACTTC.

The CDR3 DNA reads as TGTGCCAGCAGCTTCCAGGGCTCAGGTGAGCAGTACTTC. Protein product: CASSFQGSGEQYF. The chain uses TRBV13 and TRBJ2-7, with a tentative D call TRBD1 (5 bases). Germline V gene sequence: CDR1 PRHDT, CDR2 FYEKMQ (reference sequence). The V and J ends lost 3 bases and 7 bases respectively, with 13 bases between them. CDR3 size: 13 residues. The full variable domain, rest sourced from reference TRBV13 and TRBJ2-7, is AAGVIQSPRHLIKEKRETATLKCYPIPRHDTVYWYQQGPGQDPQFLISFYEKMQSDKGSIPDRFSAQQFSDYHSELNMSSLELGDSALYFCASSFQGSGEQYFGPGTRLTVT.

This clonotype was seen many times. The gene calls are TRBV18 and TRBJ1-2; 7 bases are a match to TRBD1. This CDR3 is 14 amino acids long. After removal of 1 base from V and 2 bases from J, the junction contained 1 base not matched to a gene. Looked up from germline, CDR1 is KGHSH and CDR2 is LQKENI. This chain's CDR3 is CASSPQQGNYGYTF. The CDR3 DNA reads as TGTGCCAGCTCACCACAACAGGGGAACTATGGCTACACCTTC. Together with reference TRBV18 and TRBJ1-2, the CDR3 gives the full variable domain: NAGVMQNPRHLVRRRGQEARLRCSPMKGHSHVYWYRQLPEEGLKFMVYLQKENIIDESGMPKERFSAEFPKEGPSILRIQQVVRGDSAAYFCASSPQQGNYGYTFGSGTRLTVV.

The chain employs TRBV6-2 or TRBV6-3 and TRBJ1-1; D gene ambiguous. The germline V gene encodes CDR1 MNHEY and CDR2 SVGEGT. Trimming removed 7 bases from V and 5 bases from J, with 20 bases in between. The CDR3 length is 15 residues. The CDR3 here is CASKGFGGIGTEAFF. CDR3 nucleotide sequence: TGTGCCAGCAAAGGTTTTGGCGGCATAGGGACTGAAGCTTTCTTT.

V and J are TRBV7-2 and TRBJ2-7; weak D call: TRBD2 (6 bases). CDR3 size: 15 residues. Germline V lookup: CDR1 SGHTA, CDR2 FQGNSA. With 0 bases removed from V and 3 bases from J, the gap between germline ends came to 12 bases. The CDR3 DNA follows: TGTGCCAGCAGCTTAGCGGCTAGCGTCTACTACGAGCAGTACTTC. It is translated as CASSLAASVYYEQYF.

The sample holds many counts of this clonotype. The chain's CDR3 is CASSFRESLRQYF. In DNA, the CDR3 is TGTGCCAGCAGTTTTAGGGAGAGCTTGAGGCAGTATTTT. This chain joins TRBV28 and TRBJ2-3; D might be TRBD2 (5 bases). CDR3 length: 13 amino acids. The V gene lost 3 bases and the J gene lost 11 bases, with 15 bases spanning the gap. Germline V gene sequence: CDR1 MDHEN, CDR2 SYDVKM.

This rearrangement joins TRBV4-3 to TRBJ2-7; TRBD1 or TRBD2 may be the D gene (5 bases each). Trimming removed 4 bases from V and 2 bases from J, with 15 bases in between. The CDR3 loop spans 15 amino acids. The V gene's germline CDR1 is LGHNA and CDR2 YSLEER. The CDR3 bases are TGCGCCAGCAGCCTAGATGGGACGGACCCCTACGAGCAGTACTTC. This translates into CASSLDGTDPYEQYF.

This clonotype was detected a few times. The chain carries TRBV28 and TRBJ1-5; D is ambiguous. The CDR3 runs to 14 residues. Looked up from germline, CDR1 is MDHEN and CDR2 is SYDVKM. V was pared by 5 bases and J by 4 bases, with 12 bases between. DNA of the CDR3: TGTGCCAGCAGTCCGGGCCCTGGGAATCAGCCCCAGCATTTT. It yields the protein CASSPGPGNQPQHF.

This clonotype was seen repeatedly, ten times or more. The chain has TRBV28 and TRBJ1-2; D is unclear. This CDR3 is 14 amino acids long. V was clipped by 4 bases and J by 4 bases, with 13 bases between them. The germline V gene has CDR1 MDHEN and CDR2 SYDVKM. CDR3 region: CASSSPGAGYGYTF. CDR3 sequence (DNA): TGTGCCAGCAGTTCACCGGGAGCGGGCTATGGCTACACCTTC.

This clonotype came up many times. This chain uses TRBV7-2 with TRBJ2-7; tentatively, D is TRBD1 (7 bases). This CDR3 is built from 15 residues. The germline V gene has CDR1 SGHTA and CDR2 FQGNSA. V gave up 5 bases and J gave up 4 bases, with 18 bases separating them. Here the CDR3 reads CASSALAGQPYEQYF. In DNA, the CDR3 is TGTGCCAGCAGCGCACTGGCGGGACAGCCGTACGAGCAGTACTTC.

This clonotype was seen a few times. The chain's CDR3 is CASSTWTGGEYEQYF. The CDR3 coding sequence is TGTGCCAGCAGTACCTGGACAGGGGGCGAATACGAGCAGTACTTC. The chain joins TRBV28 to TRBJ2-7, with 11 positions matching TRBD1. J gave up 4 bases and V 5 bases, and 7 bases lay outside the gene matches. CDR3 length: 15 amino acids. The germline CDR1 and CDR2 sequences are MDHEN and SYDVKM. The whole variable domain, filled in from reference TRBV28 and TRBJ2-7, reads DVKVTQSSRYLVKRTGEKVFLECVQDMDHENMFWYRQDPGLGLRLIYFSYDVKMKEKGDIPEGYSVSREKKERFSLILESASTNQTSMYLCASSTWTGGEYEQYFGPGTRLTVT.

The gene calls are TRBV5-8 and TRBJ2-3; TRBD1 agrees at 8 bases. Losses at the gene ends were 4 bases for V and 1 base for J; bases not matched to a gene: 5. The germline V gene has CDR1 SGHTS and CDR2 YDEGEE. The CDR3 runs to 15 residues. The CDR3 sequence: CASSMDRAGTDTQYF. The CDR3 nucleotides read TGTGCCAGCAGCATGGACAGGGCGGGCACAGATACGCAGTATTTT.

The chain has TRBV7-3 and TRBJ1-2; 10 bases align to TRBD1. Germline V gene data show CDR1 as SGHTA and CDR2 as FQGTGA. CDR3 length equals 14 residues. Trimming at V came to 3 bases and at J to 7 bases, leaving 5 bases not matched to a gene. Here the CDR3 DNA reads TGTGCCAGCAGCTTGCTTGGACAGGGGGTTGGCTACACCTTC. As protein: CASSLLGQGVGYTF.

This clonotype was seen many times. The chain is built from TRBV20-1 and TRBJ2-1; 7 bases align to TRBD2. V shed 1 base and J 5 bases; nucleotides not matched to a gene: 11. Germline loops: CDR1 DFQATT, CDR2 SNEGSKA (reference sequence). CDR3 length equals 16 residues. CDR3 sequence: CSARALLVAGHNEQFF. For the CDR3, the DNA is TGCAGTGCTAGAGCCTTACTGGTAGCGGGTCACAATGAGCAGTTCTTC.

Ten or more counts support this clonotype. The rearrangement uses TRBV27 and TRBJ1-1; unclear D gene. This CDR3 is built from 13 residues. The germline gives CDR1 MNHEY, CDR2 SMNVEV (reference sequence). The V end was cut by 1 base, the J end by 5 bases, with 8 bases between. The CDR3 nucleotides read TGTGCCAGCAGTTTATTAACGGGGACTGAAGCTTTCTTT. Translated: CASSLLTGTEAFF.

This clonotype was observed many times. This chain links TRBV29-1 with TRBJ2-3, with 7 bases matching TRBD1. V shed 7 bases and J 1 base; nucleotides not matched to a gene: 14. Germline V lookup: CDR1 SQVTM, CDR2 ANQGSEA. The CDR3 has 16 residues. This CDR3 reads CSAGGAGGSGTDTQYF. CDR3 bases: TGCAGCGCCGGTGGAGCAGGGGGATCGGGCACAGATACGCAGTATTTT.

There are a few counts of this clonotype. The genes are TRBV7-3 and TRBJ2-5, with 9 bases that match TRBD2. J was trimmed by 9 bases and V by 3 bases; bases with no gene match: 2. Per germline, CDR1 SGHTA and CDR2 FQGTGA. The CDR3 covers 12 residues. CDR3 DNA sequence: TGTGCCAGCAGCTTGGCGGGAGGGCCCCAGTACTTC. It translates to CASSLAGGPQYF.

The chain combines TRBV28 with TRBJ2-1; 11 bases match TRBD1. Trimming removed 10 bases from V and 4 bases from J; junction bases left unmatched: 12. CDR3 length: 16 amino acids. Germline-derived CDR1 and CDR2 are MDHEN and SYDVKM. The CDR3: CATQSRTGGFYNEQFF. The CDR3 nucleotides read TGTGCCACCCAAAGCCGGACAGGGGGCTTTTACAATGAGCAGTTCTTC.

This clonotype was seen at least ten times. The gene calls are TRBV28 and TRBJ2-7; possibly TRBD1 for D (5 bases). Germline V gene lookup returns CDR1 MDHEN and CDR2 SYDVKM. V was trimmed by 8 bases and J by 4 bases, leaving 18 bases between them. CDR3 size: 14 residues. The DNA for the CDR3 is TGTGCCAGCCGGTGGGGCCCAACTGAATACGAGCAGTACTTC. Translating gives CASRWGPTEYEQYF.

The chain joins TRBV5-1 to TRBJ2-5, with TRBD2 matching over 9 bases. CDR3 length: 18 residues. CDR1 is SGHRS and CDR2 is YFSETQ in the germline V gene. V shed 2 bases and J 2 bases; nucleotides not matched to a gene: 13. The CDR3 protein is CASSLGIAGESGQETQYF. In DNA form, the CDR3 reads TGCGCCAGCAGCTTAGGAATAGCGGGAGAATCGGGGCAAGAGACCCAGTACTTC.

The chain employs TRBV6-1 and TRBJ2-3; 8 bases align to TRBD1. With V trimmed by 7 bases and J by 0 bases, 12 bases remained unmatched. This CDR3 has 17 amino acids. Germline CDR1 reads MNHNS; CDR2 reads SASEGT. CDR3 loop: CASKGRGPSTSTDTQYF. CDR3 nucleotides: TGTGCCAGCAAAGGCAGGGGGCCCTCTACGAGCACAGATACGCAGTATTTT.